This T cell receptor (beta chain) was retrieved from a study of CD8+ T cells in alopecia areata (dated by TCRdb to 2016 to 2019). For the study in its entirety: Treated patients were enrolled in an open-label pilot trial of oral tofacitinib, 5 to 10 mg twice daily, for moderate-to-severe alopecia areata. High-throughput TCRbeta sequencing was used to examine T cell clonal expansion in alopecia areata in both the C3H/HeJ mouse model and human patients. Tofacitinib was given for 6 to 18 months, followed by 6 months of follow-up off drug to assess delayed response and recurrence. Amplification of TCRbeta CDR3 regions was done by immunoSEQ multiplex PCR using 35 Vbeta forward primers and 13 Jbeta reverse primers. Scalp clonality was compared across normal scalp (n=4), patchy alopecia areata scalp (n=8), and alopecia totalis/universalis scalp (n=8). Scalp tissue and sorted CD4+ and CD8+ peripheral blood T cells from patchy and totalis/universalis alopecia areata patients and from healthy controls were covered by human TCRbeta sequencing. Tofacitinib-treated patients had biopsies at baseline and at 4 and 24 weeks of treatment, with a later scalp biopsy in several patients. RNA came from the PAXgene miRNA kit for fixed scalp, the miRNeasy kit for PBMCs, and the RNeasy kit for mouse skin.

The time point tag for this specimen amounts to: baseline before oral tofacitinib. From alopecia areata patients, peripheral blood was collected along with lesional scalp punch biopsies. After PBMCs were isolated by density centrifugation and stained for CD3, CD4 and CD8, a FACSAria was used to sort CD4+ and CD8+ T cells. This clone was counted between two and nine times. The antigen it binds to is not known. Base qualities are not recorded, but no much larger clone differs from it by a single base. Germline trimming amounts to 3 bases on V and 6 bases on J, with 5 as the count of junction bases outside the gene matches. In the germline V gene, CDR1 corresponds to KGHSH and CDR2 to LQKENI. Inclusive of the bounding cysteine and phenylalanine, the CDR3 is 16 residues long. Just CDR3 DNA is preserved here, 48 bases in frame from base 1. Overall study results and their limits: Compared with normal scalp, lesional scalp, particularly in alopecia totalis/universalis, had higher clonality and more expanded CD8+ clones, which suggests antigenic drive. Shared TCR sequences between patients were less evident than in mice, which may be partly attributable to HLA diversity in the patient population. Resident alphabeta T cells in normal human skin are also sequenced, complicating scalp TCR repertoire analysis, unlike mouse skin dominated by gammadelta T cells.

The library was made by the immunoSEQ multiplex PCR assay. To provide template for TCR sequencing, every sample had RNA extracted and reverse transcribed into cDNA. SuperScript III was used to make first-strand cDNA, primed with a 2:1 mix of oligo-dT and random hexamers. A synthetic immune receptor repertoire was used to gauge amplification bias, and whatever bias remained was removed computationally. On the authors' methods: After raw reads were preprocessed to remove errors, the CDR3 was defined following IMGT conventions as running from the conserved cysteine to phenylalanine. To get clonality, Shannon entropy was normalized by log2 of the number of productive unique TCRs and the result was subtracted from 1. Whether scalp clones were CD4 or CD8 was inferred by matching scalp TCRbeta sequences against CD4 and CD8 repertoires sorted from blood. TCRdb took over this immuneACCESS table, retaining in-frame rearrangements with V and J assigned. Such tables are incomplete; in checked studies, under half of the missing clones stem from an unresolved V gene, and the remainder is unexplained. The DNA gave D and trimming, while V, J and clone size come from that table. In this sample the table shows 200,000 to 250,000 clones, around 62% of which occur a single time. Jointly, the top ten make up roughly 0.47% of the sample.

Sequencing was performed on CD4+ T cells sorted from blood, taken at week 0. The TCR originated in a human donor with alopecia areata. Rearrangement joined TRBV18 to TRBJ2-3; 14 bases in the junction line up with TRBD2. The sequenced DNA: TGTGCCAGCTCACCGGGACTAGCGGGAGCGACGGATACGCAGTATTTT. Protein translation: CASSPGLAGATDTQYF.